Shown below are 11 T cell receptor beta chains from a single sample sequenced in a study of blood T cell repertoires in COVID-19. Sequencing used immunoSEQ multiplex PCR; TCRdb keeps in-frame clones, though not all of them. The sample contains 130,000 or so clones, about 80% of which appear only once. Sequenced material: peripheral blood. The receptors originated from a human donor in a cohort sampled during active COVID-19.

V is TRBV14 and J is TRBJ2-5, with D possibly TRBD1 on 6 matching bases. Germline loops: CDR1 SGHDN, CDR2 FVKESK. The V and J ends lost 1 base and 5 bases respectively, with 17 bases between them. The CDR3 has 16 amino acids. CDR3 amino acids: CASSQGTGSPRETQYF. The CDR3 coding sequence is TGTGCCAGCAGCCAAGGTACAGGGTCCCCTCGGGAGACCCAGTACTTC.

The rearrangement links TRBV3-1 (or the pseudogene TRBV3-2) to TRBJ2-5, with 16 bases matching TRBD2. The CDR3 has 18 amino acids. The germline V gene encodes CDR1 LGHDT and CDR2 YNNKEL (reference sequence). J lost 5 bases, V lost 3 bases, and 9 bases had no gene match. This chain's CDR3 is CASSHSGLAGGPRETQYF. CDR3 sequence (DNA): TGTGCCAGCAGCCACTCGGGACTAGCGGGAGGGCCCAGGGAGACCCAGTACTTC.

The genes are TRBV5-8 and TRBJ2-1; 11 nucleotides line up with TRBD1. CDR3 length: 16 amino acids. CDR1 is SGHTS, CDR2 YDEGEE, per germline. The ends lost 5 bases at V and 6 bases at J; junction bases unmatched: 10. For the CDR3, the DNA is TGTGCCAGCAGTTACGACACCGGGACAGGGGGCAATGAGCAGTTCTTC. It is translated as CASSYDTGTGGNEQFF.

The J gene is TRBJ2-7, the V gene TRBV19; 8 positions match TRBD1. The J segment lost 0 bases and the V segment lost 1 base, leaving 2 bases of the junction unmatched. This CDR3 is built from 15 residues. Per the germline V gene, CDR1 is LNHDA and CDR2 is SQIVND (reference sequence). CDR3 loop: CASSIGTGSSYEQYF. The CDR3, as DNA: TGTGCCAGTAGTATAGGGACAGGGAGCTCCTACGAGCAGTACTTC.

This chain uses TRBV27 with TRBJ2-1; TRBD2 agrees at 14 bases. CDR1 and CDR2 from the germline V gene are MNHEY and SMNVEV (reference sequence). CDR3 length: 17 amino acids. V lost 0 bases to trimming and J lost 4 bases; unmatched junction nucleotides: 2. This CDR3 reads CASSLSWTSGRYNEQFF. For the CDR3, the DNA is TGTGCCAGCAGTTTATCCTGGACTAGCGGGAGGTACAATGAGCAGTTCTTC.

The rearrangement links TRBV30 to TRBJ1-2; D is unresolved. The length of the CDR3 is 12 residues. V was shortened by 4 bases and J by 8 bases, with 14 bases between the two germline ends. Germline lookup yields CDR1 GTSNPN and CDR2 SVGIG (reference sequence). CDR3 sequence: CAWTPGLRGYTF. CDR3 nucleotide sequence: TGTGCCTGGACTCCGGGGTTGAGGGGCTACACCTTC.

The rearrangement links TRBV28 to TRBJ1-1, with 10 bases fitting TRBD1. The length of the CDR3 is 18 residues. In germline, CDR1 is MDHEN, CDR2 SYDVKM. J was trimmed by 1 base and V by 3 bases; bases with no gene match: 11. The CDR3 loop is CASSFLPGQGTENTEAFF. CDR3 bases: TGTGCCAGCAGTTTCCTACCGGGACAGGGGACGGAGAACACTGAAGCTTTCTTT.

This clone was observed a single time. J is TRBJ1-1 and V is TRBV12-3 or TRBV12-4; 7 nucleotides agree with TRBD1. The CDR3 runs 13 residues. The junction had 7 bases not matched to a gene; V was cut back by 3 bases and J by 9 bases. The DNA of the CDR3 is TGTGCCAGCAGTTTTAGGGACAGAGTAAAAGCTTTCTTT. It codes for CASSFRDRVKAFF.

V usage is TRBV5-1 and J usage is TRBJ2-3, with TRBD2 matching 10 bases. J lost 3 bases, V lost 0 bases, and 7 bases had no gene match. The V gene's germline CDR1 is SGHRS and CDR2 YFSETQ. The CDR3 extends over 17 amino acids. The CDR3 region is CASSLEPSGSPTDTQYF. The CDR3 DNA is TGCGCCAGCAGCTTGGAGCCTAGCGGGAGCCCTACAGATACGCAGTATTTT.

This chain links TRBV20-1 with TRBJ2-1; D might be TRBD1 (6 bases). Deletions cut 3 bases from V and 12 bases from J, with 18 bases between. The CDR3 is 13 residues long. Germline loops: CDR1 DFQATT, CDR2 SNEGSKA (reference sequence). CDR3 sequence (DNA): TGCAGTGCTAGTCGGGACATGGCGTGGGGGCAGTTCTTC. Its protein product is CSASRDMAWGQFF.

The chain combines TRBV9 with TRBJ2-7; D may be TRBD1 (6 bases). Germline CDR1 is SGDLS and CDR2 is YYNGEE. The CDR3 is made up of 13 amino acids. V was clipped by 3 bases and J by 3 bases, with 10 bases between them. The CDR3 sequence: CASSAGQFYEQYF. CDR3 DNA sequence: TGTGCCAGCAGCGCTGGACAGTTCTACGAGCAGTACTTC.